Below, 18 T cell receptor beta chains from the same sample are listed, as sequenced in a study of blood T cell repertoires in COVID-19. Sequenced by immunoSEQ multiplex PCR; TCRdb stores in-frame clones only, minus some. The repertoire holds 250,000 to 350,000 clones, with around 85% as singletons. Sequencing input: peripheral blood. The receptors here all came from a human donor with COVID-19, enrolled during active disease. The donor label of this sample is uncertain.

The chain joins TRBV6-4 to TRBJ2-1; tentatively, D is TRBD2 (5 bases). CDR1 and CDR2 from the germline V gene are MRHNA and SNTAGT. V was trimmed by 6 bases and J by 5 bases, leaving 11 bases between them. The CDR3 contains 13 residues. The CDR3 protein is CASRTGVNNEQFF. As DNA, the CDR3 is TGTGCCAGCAGAACCGGGGTAAACAATGAGCAGTTCTTC.

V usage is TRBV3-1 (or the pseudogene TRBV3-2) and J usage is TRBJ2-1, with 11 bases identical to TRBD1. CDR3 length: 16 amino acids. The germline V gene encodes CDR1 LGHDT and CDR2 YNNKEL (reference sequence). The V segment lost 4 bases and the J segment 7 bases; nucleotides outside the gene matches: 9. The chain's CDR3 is CASSRRTGGYPNEQFF. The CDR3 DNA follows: TGTGCCAGCAGCCGCCGGACAGGGGGCTATCCTAATGAGCAGTTCTTC.

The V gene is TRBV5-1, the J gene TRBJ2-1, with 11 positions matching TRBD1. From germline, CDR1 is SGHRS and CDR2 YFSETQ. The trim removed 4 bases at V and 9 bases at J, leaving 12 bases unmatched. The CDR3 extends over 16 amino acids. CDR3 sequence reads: CASSPEGQGVSGEQFF. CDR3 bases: TGCGCCAGCAGCCCGGAGGGACAGGGGGTATCGGGTGAGCAGTTCTTC.

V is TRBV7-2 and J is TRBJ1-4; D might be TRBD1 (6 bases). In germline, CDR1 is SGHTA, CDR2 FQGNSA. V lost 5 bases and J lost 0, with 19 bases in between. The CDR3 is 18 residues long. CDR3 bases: TGTGCCAGCAGCCAACGAACGGGGGGGCTAGCAACTAATGAAAAACTGTTTTTT. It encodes CASSQRTGGLATNEKLFF.

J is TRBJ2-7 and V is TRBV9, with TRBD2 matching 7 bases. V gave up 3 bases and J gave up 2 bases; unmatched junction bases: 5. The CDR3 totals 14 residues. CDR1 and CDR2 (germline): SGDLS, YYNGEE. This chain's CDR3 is CASSATSAAYEQYF. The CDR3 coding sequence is TGTGCCAGCAGCGCCACTAGCGCCGCCTACGAGCAGTACTTC.

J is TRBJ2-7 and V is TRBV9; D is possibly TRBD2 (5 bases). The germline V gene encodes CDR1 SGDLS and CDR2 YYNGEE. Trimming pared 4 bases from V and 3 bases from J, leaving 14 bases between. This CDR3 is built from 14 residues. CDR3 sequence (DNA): TGTGCCAGCAGCCCACGGACTGGATTCTACGAGCAGTACTTC. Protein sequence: CASSPRTGFYEQYF. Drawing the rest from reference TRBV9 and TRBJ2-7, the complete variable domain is DSGVTQTPKHLITATGQRVTLRCSPRSGDLSVYWYQQSLDQGLQFLIQYYNGEERAKGNILERFSAQQFPDLHSELNLSSLELGDSALYFCASSPRTGFYEQYFGPGTRLTVT.

The CDR3 DNA is TGTGCCAGCAGCTGGGGACTAGCGGCTAATGAGCAGTTCTTC. This encodes CASSWGLAANEQFF. The chain employs TRBV7-2 and TRBJ2-1; TRBD2 aligns across 11 bases. V was pared by 4 bases and J by 7 bases, with 3 bases of the junction left unmatched. The CDR3 extends over 14 amino acids. Germline V gives CDR1 SGHTA, CDR2 FQGNSA.

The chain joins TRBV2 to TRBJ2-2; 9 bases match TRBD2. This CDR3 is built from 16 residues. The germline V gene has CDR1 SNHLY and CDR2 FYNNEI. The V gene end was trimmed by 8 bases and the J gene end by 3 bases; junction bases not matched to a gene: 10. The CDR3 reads CASARSGGTHTGELFF. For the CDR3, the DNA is TGTGCCAGCGCCCGTAGCGGGGGTACTCACACCGGGGAGCTGTTTTTT.

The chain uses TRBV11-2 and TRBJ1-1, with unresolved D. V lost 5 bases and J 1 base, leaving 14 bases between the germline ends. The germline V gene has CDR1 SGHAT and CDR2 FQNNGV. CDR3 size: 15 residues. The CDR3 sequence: CASSLLGGRNTEAFF. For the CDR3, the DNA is TGTGCCAGCAGCCTGCTGGGAGGGCGGAACACTGAAGCTTTCTTT.

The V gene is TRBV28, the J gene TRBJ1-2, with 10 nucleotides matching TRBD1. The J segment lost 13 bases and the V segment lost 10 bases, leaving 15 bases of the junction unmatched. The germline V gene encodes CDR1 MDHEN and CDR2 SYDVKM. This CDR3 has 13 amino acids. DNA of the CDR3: TGTGCCATCGAGGCCCCCGGGACAGGGGTTGTCACCTTC. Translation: CAIEAPGTGVVTF.

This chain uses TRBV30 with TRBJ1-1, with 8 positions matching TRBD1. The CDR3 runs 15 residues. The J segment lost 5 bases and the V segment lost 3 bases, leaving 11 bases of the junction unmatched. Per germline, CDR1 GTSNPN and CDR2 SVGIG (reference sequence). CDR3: CAWSRGGTGGTEAFF. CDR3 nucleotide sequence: TGTGCCTGGAGCCGAGGGGGGACAGGCGGTACTGAAGCTTTCTTT.

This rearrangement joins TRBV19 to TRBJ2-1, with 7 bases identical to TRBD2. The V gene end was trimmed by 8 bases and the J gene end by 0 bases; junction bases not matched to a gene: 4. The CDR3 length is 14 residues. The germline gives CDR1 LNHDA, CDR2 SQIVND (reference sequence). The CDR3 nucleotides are TGTGCCAGTGCCGGGACTACCTCCTACAATGAGCAGTTCTTC. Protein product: CASAGTTSYNEQFF.

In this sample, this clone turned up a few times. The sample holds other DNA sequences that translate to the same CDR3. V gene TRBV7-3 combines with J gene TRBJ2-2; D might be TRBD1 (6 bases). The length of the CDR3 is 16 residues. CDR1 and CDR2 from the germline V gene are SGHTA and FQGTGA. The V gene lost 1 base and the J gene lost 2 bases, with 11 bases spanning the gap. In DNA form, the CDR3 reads TGTGCCAGCAGCTTAAATGCCGGGACAAACACCGGGGAGCTGTTTTTT. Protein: CASSLNAGTNTGELFF.

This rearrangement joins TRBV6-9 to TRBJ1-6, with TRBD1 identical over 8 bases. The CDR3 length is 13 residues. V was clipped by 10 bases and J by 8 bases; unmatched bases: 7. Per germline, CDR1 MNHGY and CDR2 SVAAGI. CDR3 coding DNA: TGTGCCAACCCGGACAGGGAACATTCACCCCTCCACTTT. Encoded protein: CANPDREHSPLHF.

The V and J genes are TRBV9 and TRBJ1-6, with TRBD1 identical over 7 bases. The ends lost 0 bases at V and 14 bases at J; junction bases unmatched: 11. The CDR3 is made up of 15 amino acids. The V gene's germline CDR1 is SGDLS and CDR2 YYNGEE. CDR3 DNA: TGTGCCAGCAGCGTAGGAGGGGGCGAAAAGGTATCCCTCCACTTT. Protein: CASSVGGGEKVSLHF.

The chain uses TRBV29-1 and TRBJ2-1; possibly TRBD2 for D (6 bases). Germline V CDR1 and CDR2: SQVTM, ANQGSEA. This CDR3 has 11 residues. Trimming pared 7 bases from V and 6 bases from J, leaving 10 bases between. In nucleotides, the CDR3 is TGCAGCGAGGGACTCATCAATGAGCAGTTCTTC. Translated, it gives CSEGLINEQFF.

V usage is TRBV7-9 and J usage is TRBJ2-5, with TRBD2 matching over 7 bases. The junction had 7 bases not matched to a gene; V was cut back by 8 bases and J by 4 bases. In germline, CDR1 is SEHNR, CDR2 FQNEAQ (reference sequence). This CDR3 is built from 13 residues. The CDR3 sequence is CASYTSALETQYF. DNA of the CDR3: TGTGCCAGCTATACTAGCGCACTAGAGACCCAGTACTTC. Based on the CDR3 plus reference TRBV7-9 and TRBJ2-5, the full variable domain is DTGVSQNPRHKITKRGQNVTFRCDPISEHNRLYWYRQTLGQGPEFLTYFQNEAQLEKSRLLSDRFSAERPKGSFSTLEIQRTEQGDSAMYLCASYTSALETQYFGPGTRLLVL.

CDR3 coding DNA: TGTGCCACCAGTGATTCCCGGACAGGGGGCCCCGGGGAGCTGTTTTTT. Its translation: CATSDSRTGGPGELFF. The chain combines TRBV24-1 with TRBJ2-2, with 11 bases lining up with TRBD1. Trimming at V came to 2 bases and at J to 6 bases, leaving 4 bases not matched to a gene. The CDR3 covers 16 residues. CDR1 and CDR2 from the germline V gene are KGHDR and SFDVKD.